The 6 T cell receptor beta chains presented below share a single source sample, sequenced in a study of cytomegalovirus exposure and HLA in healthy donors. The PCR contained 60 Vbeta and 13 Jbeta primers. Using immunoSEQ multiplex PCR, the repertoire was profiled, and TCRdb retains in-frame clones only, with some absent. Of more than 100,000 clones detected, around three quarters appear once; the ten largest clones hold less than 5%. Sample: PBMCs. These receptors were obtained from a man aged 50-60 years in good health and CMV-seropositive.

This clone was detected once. The CDR3 here is CASSKDRDIRGYTF. In DNA, the CDR3 is TGTGCCAGCAGCAAAGATCGGGACATCCGCGGCTACACCTTC. The chain is built from TRBV21-1 and TRBJ1-2; whether TRBD1, the table's D call, matches the DNA was not checked. TRBV21-1 counts as a pseudogene. This CDR3 contains 14 residues.

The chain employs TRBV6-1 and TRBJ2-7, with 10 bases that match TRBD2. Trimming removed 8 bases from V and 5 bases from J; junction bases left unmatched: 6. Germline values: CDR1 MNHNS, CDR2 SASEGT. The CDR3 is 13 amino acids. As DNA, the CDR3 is TGTGCCAGCGAAGGGACTAGCGTCAACGAGCAGTACTTC. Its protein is CASEGTSVNEQYF.

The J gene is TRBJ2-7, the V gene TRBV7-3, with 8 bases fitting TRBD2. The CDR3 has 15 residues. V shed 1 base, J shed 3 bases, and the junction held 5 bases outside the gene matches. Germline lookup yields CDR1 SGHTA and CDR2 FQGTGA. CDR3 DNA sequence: TGTGCCAGCAGCTTAAGAGCGGGAGATGTCTACGAGCAGTACTTC. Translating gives CASSLRAGDVYEQYF.

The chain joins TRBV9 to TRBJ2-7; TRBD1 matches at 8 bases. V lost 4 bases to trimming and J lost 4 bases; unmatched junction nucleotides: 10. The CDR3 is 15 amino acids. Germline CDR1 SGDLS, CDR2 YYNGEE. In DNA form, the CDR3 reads TGTGCCAGCAGCATAGGGACAGGCGGTTTTTACGAGCAGTACTTC. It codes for CASSIGTGGFYEQYF.

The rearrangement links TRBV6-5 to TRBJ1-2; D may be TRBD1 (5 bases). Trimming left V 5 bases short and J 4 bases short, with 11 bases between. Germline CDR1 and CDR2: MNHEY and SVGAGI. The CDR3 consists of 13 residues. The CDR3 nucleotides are TGTGCCAGCAGTGTCGGCACAGGCTATGGCTACACCTTC. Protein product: CASSVGTGYGYTF.

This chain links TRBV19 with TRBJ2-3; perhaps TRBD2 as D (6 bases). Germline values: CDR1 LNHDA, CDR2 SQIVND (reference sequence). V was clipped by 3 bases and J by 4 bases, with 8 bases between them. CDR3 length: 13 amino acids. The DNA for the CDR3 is TGTGCCAGTAGTATCGGAGGGGCAGATACGCAGTATTTT. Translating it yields CASSIGGADTQYF.